Below, 10 T cell receptor beta chains from the same sample are listed, as sequenced in a study of T cells after yellow fever vaccination. One entry per CDR3 protein results from TCRdb running MiXCR on the 5' RACE reads. The table shows 150,000 to 200,000 distinct CDR3 sequences, with approximately 10% occurring only once. The sequences come from CD8+ T cells sorted from PBMCs, collected 15 days after the yellow fever booster vaccination. These TCRs come from a man aged 18 to 30 who received the YFV17D yellow fever vaccine.

This clonotype occurred many times. The chain links TRBV12-3 or TRBV12-4 to TRBJ2-3; TRBD2 matches 9 bases. The CDR3 length is 15 residues. J was trimmed by 7 bases and V by 3 bases; bases with no gene match: 8. Here the CDR3 reads CASSFGGGAMNTQYF. The CDR3 DNA reads as TGTGCCAGCAGTTTTGGCGGGGGGGCGATGAATACGCAGTATTTT.

V usage is TRBV7-3 and J usage is TRBJ2-5; no clear D. The CDR3 consists of 9 residues. V was cut by 9 bases and J by 5 bases, with 4 bases left in between. CDR1 is SGHTA and CDR2 is FQGTGA in the germline V gene. This CDR3 reads CASRETQYF. CDR3 coding DNA: TGTGCCAGTAGGGAGACCCAGTACTTC.

This chain joins TRBV20-1 and TRBJ2-3; D may match TRBD1 or TRBD2 (5 bases each). CDR1 and CDR2 (germline): DFQATT, SNEGSKA (reference sequence). The CDR3 loop spans 14 amino acids. CDR3 amino acids: CRARVWGSTDTQYF. DNA for the CDR3: TGCAGGGCCCGGGTATGGGGGAGCACAGATACGCAGTATTTT.

This clonotype was seen a handful of times. The gene calls are TRBV6-1 and TRBJ1-4; no clear D. The V end lost 1 base, the J end lost 6 bases, and 6 bases lay between the germline ends. CDR3 length: 13 residues. Looked up from germline, CDR1 is MNHNS and CDR2 is SASEGT. The CDR3 sequence is CASSEGTDEKLFF. CDR3 DNA sequence: TGTGCCAGCAGTGAAGGGACCGATGAAAAACTGTTTTTT.

Comment on this clonotype: One junction end does not reproduce the germline sequence, and a read error may be involved. The chain employs TRBV6-6 and TRBJ1-6; a weak D match, TRBD1 (5 bases). The germline CDR1 and CDR2 sequences are MNHNY and SVGAGI (reference sequence). CDR3 length: 12 amino acids. DNA for the CDR3: TGTGCCAGCAGTTACTCGGGACCCGCGGGTAACTTT. Translated: CASSYSGPAGNF.

This clonotype was seen only a few times. The chain recombines TRBV4-1 with TRBJ1-2; 12 nucleotides agree with TRBD1. CDR1 is MGHRA, CDR2 YSYEKL, per germline. CDR3 length equals 16 residues. The V segment lost 4 bases and the J segment 4 bases; nucleotides outside the gene matches: 7. The CDR3 spells CASSLSGTGGVYGYTF. The CDR3 nucleotides read TGCGCCAGCAGCCTAAGCGGGACAGGGGGCGTCTATGGCTACACCTTC.

This rearrangement joins TRBV15 to TRBJ2-1; a possible D gene is TRBD1 (6 bases). V dropped 5 bases and J dropped 10 bases, with 18 bases sitting between them. CDR3 size: 14 residues. The germline gives CDR1 LNHNV, CDR2 YYDKDF (reference sequence). The CDR3 is CATSVHTGLEEQFF. The CDR3 DNA reads as TGTGCCACCAGCGTACATACAGGGCTCGAAGAGCAGTTCTTC.

The V gene is TRBV7-9, the J gene TRBJ2-3, with 7 nucleotides matching TRBD1. The CDR3 covers 16 residues. The J segment lost 3 bases and the V segment lost 4 bases, leaving 10 bases of the junction unmatched. Germline V lookup: CDR1 SEHNR, CDR2 FQNEAQ (reference sequence). Written as DNA, the CDR3 is TGTGCCAGCAGCTACACGACAGGGCAGGGGACAGATACGCAGTATTTT. Encoded protein: CASSYTTGQGTDTQYF.

This clonotype showed up just a few times. The chain employs TRBV6-2 or TRBV6-3 and TRBJ2-7; the D gene is possibly TRBD2 (5 bases). Germline CDR1 and CDR2: MNHEY and SVGEGT. Between the trimmed V and J ends, which lost 8 bases and 4 bases, there was a span of 15 bases. The CDR3 extends over 13 amino acids. The CDR3 nucleotides are TGTGCCAGCGGAGAGGGAGTCAATTACGAGCAGTACTTC. Protein product: CASGEGVNYEQYF.

The rearrangement uses TRBV3-1 and TRBJ2-1, with 12 bases lining up with TRBD2. Looked up from germline, CDR1 is LGHDT and CDR2 is YNNKEL (reference sequence). The CDR3 is 18 amino acids. J gave up 0 bases and V 4 bases, and 7 bases lay outside the gene matches. The CDR3 bases are TGTGCCAGCAGCCCCGGACTAGCGGGGTCTAGCTCCTACAATGAGCAGTTCTTC. Translation gives CASSPGLAGSSSYNEQFF.